This T cell receptor (beta chain) was sequenced for a study of CD8 T cells in Susac syndrome. This CDR3 has 14 amino acids. Germline V gene data show CDR1 as DFQATT and CDR2 as SNEGSKA (reference sequence). The junction had 7 bases not matched to a gene; V was cut back by 1 base and J by 7 bases. With respect to this clonotype: Its antigen is undetermined.

Study outcomes and limitations: The study recognized that its TCR sequencing and HLA analysis covered a relatively small number of individuals.

The authors reverse transcribed roughly 0.5 to 1 ug RNA with random hexamers. It was immunoSEQ multiplex PCR that amplified TCR beta CDR3 across 54 Vbeta and 13 Jbeta. TCRdb used MiXCR to reprocess the immunoSEQ multiplex PCR reads, holding one entry per CDR3 protein. The table includes about 200,000 distinct CDR3 sequences, roughly 94% detected once. What was sequenced was CD4+ T cells from PBMCs. This chain connects TRBV20-1 to TRBJ2-7; 10 bases map to TRBD2. This TCR derives from a human donor in good health. CDR3 DNA: TGCAGTGCTAGAGGGACTAGCGGCGAAAGAGAGCAGTACGTC. It yields the protein CSARGTSGEREQYV.